A single sample gave rise to the 9 T cell receptor beta chains below, sequenced in a study of T cell clonality in common variable immunodeficiency. Data came from immunoSEQ multiplex PCR; TCRdb stores just in-frame clones and leaves some out. This sample has tens of thousands of clones, each found more than once. Source material: peripheral blood mononuclear cells. The receptors originated from a person aged 18 to 69 in good health.

This clone was found many times. The DNA ends 3 residues before the CDR3 does, and the rest of the CDR3 is filled in from the germline J gene. J is TRBJ2-7 and V is TRBV6-2 or TRBV6-3, with 7 bases identical to TRBD1. Germline assignment: CDR1 MNHEY and CDR2 SVGEGT. The CDR3 has 16 residues. The J segment lost 2 bases and the V segment lost 0 bases, leaving 7 bases of the junction unmatched. The part of the CDR3 DNA that was read is TGTGCCAGCAGTTACTCCCTAGGACAGGAGACCTACGAG. Protein sequence: CASSYSLGQETYE. Given in full, the CDR3 is CASSYSLGQETYEQYF.

This clone came up a few times. The read ends 3 residues before the CDR3 terminus; that terminus is restored from the germline J gene. The chain joins TRBV30 to TRBJ1-2, with 8 bases fitting TRBD1. Germline CDR1 and CDR2: GTSNPN and SVGIG (reference sequence). The CDR3 sequence is 12 residues long. The CDR3: CAWSPLDRDYTF. CDR3 DNA (partial): TGTGCCTGGAGTCCTTTGGACAGGGAC.

This clone was detected ten times or more. The read stops 3 residues short of the end of the CDR3; the missing end is completed from the germline J gene. This chain uses TRBV19 with TRBJ1-5; unclear D gene. Trimming took off 1 base at V and 5 bases at J, with 6 bases between the two ends. The CDR3 extends over 13 amino acids. Germline values: CDR1 LNHDA, CDR2 SQIVND (reference sequence). CDR3 DNA, as far as it was read: TGTGCCAGTAGTATAGCCCTTCATCAGCCC. It translates to CASSIALHQP. The CDR3 reads in full as CASSIALHQPQHF.

This clone appeared many times. Read data end 3 residues before the CDR3 end; the end is taken from the germline J gene. The gene calls are TRBV5-5 and TRBJ2-3, with TRBD2 matching 9 bases. The V and J ends lost 0 bases and 6 bases, in that order; junction bases with no gene match: 5. This CDR3 comprises 15 residues. Germline V CDR1 and CDR2: SGHKS, YYEKEE (reference sequence). The CDR3: CASSLVASGMDTQYF. Partial CDR3 DNA: TGTGCCAGCAGCTTGGTGGCTAGCGGGATGGATACG. The variable domain in full, with the rest retrieved from reference TRBV5-5 and TRBJ2-3, is DAGVTQSPTHLIKTRGQQVTLRCSPISGHKSVSWYQQVLGQGPQFIFQYYEKEERGRGNFPDRFSARQFPNYSSELNVNALLLGDSALYLCASSLVASGMDTQYFGPGTRLTVL.

This clone was detected many times. CDR3: CSAQPFSGNTIYF. The sequenced CDR3 bases are TGCAGTGCACAGCCTTTCTCTGGAAACACC. The rearrangement uses TRBV20-1 and TRBJ1-3; D not certain. The read ends 3 residues shy of where the CDR3 ends; the end is completed using the germline J gene. Trimming removed 6 bases at V and 0 bases at J, with 9 bases between. CDR1 is DFQATT and CDR2 is SNEGSKA in the germline V gene (reference sequence). The CDR3 has 13 amino acids.

Many counts were recorded for this clone. Read sequence stops 3 residues before the CDR3 end, and the germline J gene provides the missing end. The V and J genes are TRBV19 and TRBJ1-2, with 11 bases that match TRBD1. The CDR3 consists of 14 residues. Germline V gene lookup returns CDR1 LNHDA and CDR2 SQIVND (reference sequence). V dropped 4 bases and J dropped 7; count of bases not matched to a gene: 5. The CDR3 spells CASSTAGTGGGYTF. CDR3 bases read: TGTGCCAGTAGTACAGCGGGGACAGGGGGTGGC.

In its sample, this clone was seen many times. The read terminates 3 residues before the CDR3 end, so the remaining end is supplied by the germline J gene. This rearrangement joins TRBV12-5 to TRBJ1-1; no definite D call. Per germline, CDR1 LGHNT and CDR2 FRNRAP. CDR3 length equals 12 residues. V was clipped by 3 bases and J by 7 bases, with 9 bases between them. CDR3 DNA (partial): TGTGCTAGTGGTTTCTCTCGCAGTGAA. This gives the protein CASGFSRSE. In full, the CDR3 is CASGFSRSEAFF.

This clone was counted many times. Read coverage stops 3 residues before the CDR3 terminus; the germline J gene supplies the remainder. This rearrangement joins TRBV20-1 to TRBJ2-7; TRBD2 matches 8 bases. The V gene's germline CDR1 is DFQATT and CDR2 SNEGSKA (reference sequence). CDR3 length: 15 amino acids. V shed 4 bases and J 3 bases; nucleotides not matched to a gene: 11. The part of the CDR3 DNA that was read is TGCAGTGCTATTTCAGGTGGCGGGAGGATCTACGAG. Residues: CSAISGGGRIYE. The full CDR3 protein is CSAISGGGRIYEQYF.

There are many counts of this clone. The CDR3 end is not reached by the read, which stops 3 residues before it; the germline J gene fills it in. The rearrangement links TRBV9 to TRBJ2-5; TRBD2 might be the D (5 bases). The CDR3 is made up of 14 amino acids. V was shortened by 3 bases and J by 1 base, with 10 bases between the two germline ends. Germline loops: CDR1 SGDLS, CDR2 YYNGEE. CDR3 sequence: CASSGLAGQETQYF. The part of the CDR3 DNA that was read is TGTGCCAGCAGCGGTCTCGCGGGCCAAGAGACC.